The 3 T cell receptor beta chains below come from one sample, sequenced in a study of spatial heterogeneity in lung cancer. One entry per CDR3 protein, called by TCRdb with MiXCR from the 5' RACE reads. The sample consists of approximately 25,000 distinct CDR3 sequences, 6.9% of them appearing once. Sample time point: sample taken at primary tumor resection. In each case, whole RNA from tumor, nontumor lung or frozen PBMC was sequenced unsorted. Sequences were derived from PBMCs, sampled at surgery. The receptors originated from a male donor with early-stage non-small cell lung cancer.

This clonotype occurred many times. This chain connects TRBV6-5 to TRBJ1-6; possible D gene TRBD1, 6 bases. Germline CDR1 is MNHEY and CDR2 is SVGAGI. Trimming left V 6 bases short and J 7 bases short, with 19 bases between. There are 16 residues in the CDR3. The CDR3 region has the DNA TGTGCCAGCAGACGTAATACAGGGACTAGCAATTCACCCCTCCACTTT. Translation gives CASRRNTGTSNSPLHF.

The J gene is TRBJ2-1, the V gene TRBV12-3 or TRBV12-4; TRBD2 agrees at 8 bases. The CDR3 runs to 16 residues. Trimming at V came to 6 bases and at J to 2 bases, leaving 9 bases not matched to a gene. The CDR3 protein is CASSPPSGGAYNEQFF. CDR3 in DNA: TGTGCCAGCAGCCCTCCGTCGGGAGGGGCCTACAATGAGCAGTTCTTC.

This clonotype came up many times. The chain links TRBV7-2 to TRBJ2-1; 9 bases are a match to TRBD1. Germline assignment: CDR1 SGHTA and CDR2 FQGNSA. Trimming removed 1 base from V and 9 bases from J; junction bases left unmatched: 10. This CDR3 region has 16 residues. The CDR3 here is CASSLVTTGGGGEQFF. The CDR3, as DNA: TGTGCCAGCAGCTTAGTAACCACAGGGGGCGGAGGTGAGCAGTTCTTC.